The next 15 T cell receptor beta chains were all read from a single sample in a study of cytomegalovirus exposure and HLA in healthy donors. The primer mix had 60 Vbeta and 13 Jbeta primers. Repertoires were generated with immunoSEQ multiplex PCR, while TCRdb's copy carries only in-frame clones and drops some. Of about 120,000 clones in the sample, roughly 70% were seen once. The sequenced material came from PBMCs. Receptors were obtained from a woman aged 18 to 35 in good health and CMV-seronegative.

The chain employs TRBV9 and TRBJ2-3; TRBD1 is a possible D gene (7 bases). The CDR3 runs 17 residues. The germline CDR1 and CDR2 sequences are SGDLS and YYNGEE. Trimming took 3 bases from V and 3 from J, leaving 20 bases between them. This chain's CDR3 is CASSERGDSPITDTQYF. CDR3 sequence (DNA): TGTGCCAGCAGCGAGAGGGGGGACAGTCCTATTACAGATACGCAGTATTTT.

For the CDR3, the DNA is TGTGCCAGCAGTTTTGGGAGAGAGAAAGAGACCCAGTACTTC. Protein product: CASSFGREKETQYF. V and J are TRBV7-9 and TRBJ2-5, with D possibly TRBD2 on 5 matching bases. Trimming took off 6 bases at V and 3 bases at J, with 14 bases between the two ends. Germline V gene sequence: CDR1 SEHNR, CDR2 FQNEAQ (reference sequence). This CDR3 comprises 14 residues.

This clone was counted only a few times. The chain uses TRBV5-1 and TRBJ2-7; the D gene is possibly TRBD1 (6 bases). V lost 1 base and J 2 bases, leaving 13 bases between the germline ends. Germline loops: CDR1 SGHRS, CDR2 YFSETQ. The CDR3 runs 15 residues. The CDR3 is CASSLTRQGPYEQYF. In DNA form, the CDR3 reads TGCGCCAGCAGCTTGACTCGTCAGGGGCCCTACGAGCAGTACTTC.

The rearrangement joins TRBV7-9 to TRBJ2-5; perhaps TRBD1 as D (6 bases). This CDR3 comprises 17 residues. The V gene's germline CDR1 is SEHNR and CDR2 FQNEAQ (reference sequence). Trimming pared 5 bases from V and 1 base from J, leaving 20 bases between. The CDR3 here is CASSLSRGIDVQETQYF. The CDR3 DNA is TGTGCCAGCAGCCTTTCGAGGGGGATAGACGTCCAAGAGACCCAGTACTTC.

V and J are TRBV19 and TRBJ2-7, with 12 bases fitting TRBD2. The CDR3 consists of 16 residues. From germline, CDR1 is LNHDA and CDR2 SQIVND (reference sequence). The junction had 7 bases not matched to a gene; V was cut back by 5 bases and J by 2 bases. The DNA of the CDR3 is TGTGCCAGTAGTCACGGGACTAGCGGGTCTACCTACGAGCAGTACTTC. This codes for CASSHGTSGSTYEQYF.

With regard to this clone: In the same sample, other DNA sequences code for this CDR3. The rearrangement links TRBV6-5 to TRBJ2-1; 8 nucleotides agree with TRBD2. The germline V gene has CDR1 MNHEY and CDR2 SVGAGI. V lost 6 bases and J lost 10; bases outside the gene matches: 2. The CDR3 loop spans 11 amino acids. CDR3 DNA: TGTGCCAGCAGACGACTAGCGGAGCAGTTCTTC. As protein: CASRRLAEQFF.

J is TRBJ1-1 and V is TRBV7-9, with D perhaps TRBD1 (5 bases). CDR3 size: 13 residues. Per the germline V gene, CDR1 is SEHNR and CDR2 is FQNEAQ (reference sequence). Trimming removed 5 bases at V and 1 base at J, with 8 bases between. CDR3 in amino acids: CASSQQENTEAFF. For the CDR3, the DNA is TGTGCCAGCAGCCAACAGGAGAACACTGAAGCTTTCTTT.

The chain employs TRBV19 and TRBJ1-5; D is perhaps TRBD1 (5 bases). Germline V lookup: CDR1 LNHDA, CDR2 SQIVND (reference sequence). The CDR3 is 14 residues long. Trimming removed 3 bases at V and 7 bases at J, with 13 bases between. The CDR3 DNA follows: TGTGCCAGTAGTATTGGGCAGGGTTACCAGCCCCAGCATTTT. It encodes CASSIGQGYQPQHF.

There are a few counts of this clone. J is TRBJ1-6 and V is TRBV5-5; D call uncertain. This CDR3 contains 13 residues. Germline assignment: CDR1 SGHKS and CDR2 YYEKEE (reference sequence). Trimming removed 0 bases at V and 7 bases at J, with 5 bases between. Here the CDR3 DNA reads TGTGCCAGCAGCTTGGGACAAAATTCACCCCTCCACTTT. This sequence encodes CASSLGQNSPLHF.

This CDR3 is CASSLGQADTQYF. CDR3 in DNA: TGCGCCAGCAGCTTGGGACAGGCAGATACGCAGTATTTT. V and J are TRBV5-1 and TRBJ2-3; D is possibly TRBD1 (6 bases). CDR1 is SGHRS and CDR2 is YFSETQ in the germline V gene. The ends were cut back, 0 bases at V and 4 bases at J, with 6 bases in the middle. The CDR3 covers 13 residues.

This clone has a single count. The gene calls are TRBV7-8 and TRBJ1-4, with D possibly TRBD1 on 5 matching bases. Trimming cost V 5 bases and J 15 bases, with 16 bases left between them. CDR1 and CDR2 from the germline V gene are SGHVS and FQNEAQ. This CDR3 comprises 12 residues. The CDR3 spells CASSAGPGEVFF. For the CDR3, the DNA is TGTGCCAGCAGCGCGGGACCTGGTGAGGTGTTTTTT.

The V and J genes are TRBV6-1 and TRBJ2-2; TRBD1 agrees at 10 bases. The CDR3 consists of 14 residues. The germline CDR1 and CDR2 sequences are MNHNS and SASEGT. V lost 6 bases to trimming and J lost 4 bases; unmatched junction nucleotides: 2. CDR3 amino acids: CASRRTGGTGELFF. As DNA, the CDR3 is TGTGCCAGCAGAAGGACAGGGGGCACCGGGGAGCTGTTTTTT.

The CDR3 DNA is TGTGCCAGCAGCCAACTAGCGGGGGGAGTCTCCTACGAGCAGTACTTC. Its protein is CASSQLAGGVSYEQYF. J is TRBJ2-7 and V is TRBV4-2, with 11 bases identical to TRBD2. V was pared by 2 bases and J by 0 bases, with 3 bases of the junction left unmatched. The CDR3 extends over 16 amino acids. Germline CDR1 is LGHNA and CDR2 is YNFKEQ.

The chain has TRBV7-9 and TRBJ2-1; the match to TRBD2 covers 15 bases. V lost 4 bases and J lost 9; bases outside the gene matches: 7. The length of the CDR3 is 16 residues. In germline, CDR1 is SEHNR, CDR2 FQNEAQ (reference sequence). This CDR3 reads CASSWPGLAGGVEQFF. The CDR3 nucleotides read TGTGCCAGCAGCTGGCCGGGACTAGCGGGGGGAGTTGAGCAGTTCTTC.

The rearrangement links TRBV28 to TRBJ1-6; D not resolved. Germline CDR1 reads MDHEN; CDR2 reads SYDVKM. The CDR3 is 13 residues long. With 6 bases removed from V and 7 bases from J, the gap between germline ends came to 10 bases. DNA for the CDR3: TGTGCCAGCAGCTCAGTCCTGAATTCACCCCTCCACTTT. Protein: CASSSVLNSPLHF. The whole variable domain, filled in from reference TRBV28 and TRBJ1-6, reads DVKVTQSSRYLVKRTGEKVFLECVQDMDHENMFWYRQDPGLGLRLIYFSYDVKMKEKGDIPEGYSVSREKKERFSLILESASTNQTSMYLCASSSVLNSPLHFGNGTRLTVT.